The present entry profiles one TCR beta chain with its context. The sample belongs to a study of regulatory and conventional T cells in RAG deficiency. The sorted conventional CD4+ T cells were CD25-low and CD127-high, with genomic DNA sequenced. Clones were sequenced by immunoSEQ multiplex PCR, and TCRdb holds only the in-frame ones, with some missing. Among 20,000 to 25,000 clones listed, around 97% were seen once. The germline V and J ends were trimmed by 6 bases and 3 bases, with 20 bases remaining between them. CDR1 is LNHDA, CDR2 SQIVND, per germline (reference sequence). The CDR3 extends over 16 amino acids. The same sample was also used in a study of regulatory T cells. Turning to that study: Primers: 52 TRBV forward and 13 TRBJ reverse.

This TCR derives from a human donor in good health. The sample comprised CD25- CD4+ T cells sorted from blood. The chain carries TRBV19 and TRBJ1-1, with D possibly matching TRBD1 (6 bases). CDR3: CASSTRAGGGDTEAFF. CDR3 DNA sequence: TGTGCCAGTAGCACCCGGGCGGGGGGGGGCGACACTGAAGCTTTCTTT.